Given below is one TCR beta chain in context. Its antigen remains unidentified. These data belong to a study of cytomegalovirus exposure and HLA in healthy donors. Whole-study findings and limits: Rates of TCR association differed by HLA locus in a later analysis, with DRB1 highest and HLA-C lowest. A later analysis linked about 17,000 TCR beta sequences to HLA alleles at 0.05 false discovery rate. In a later analysis, V- and J-gene trimming of beta chains associated with a DCLRE1C missense variant, replicated independently.

The V end was cut by 3 bases, the J end by 8 bases, with 17 bases between. The CDR3 spans 15 residues. Germline CDR1 and CDR2: SGHTA and FQGNSA. Primers for the PCR totalled 60 Vbeta and 13 Jbeta. Only in-frame clones appear in the TCRdb table, and some are missing; sequencing was by immunoSEQ multiplex PCR. Of about 160,000 clones detected, around four fifths appear once; the ten largest clones hold around 10%. This sequence was found in a man aged 45-65 years in good health and CMV-seropositive. The gene calls are TRBV7-2 and TRBJ2-4; a weak D match, TRBD2 (7 bases). Source material: PBMCs. The CDR3 region is CASSFRQRGRDIQYF. As DNA, the CDR3 is TGTGCCAGCAGCTTTCGTCAGAGGGGGAGGGACATTCAGTACTTC.